These 27 T cell receptor beta chains were sequenced from one sample in a study of identical twins (dated by TCRdb to 2016 to 2017). Libraries were made using 5' RACE. Sequenced on an Illumina HiSeq 2000. In TCRdb, the public reads were trimmed at Q25 with fastp and aligned with MiXCR, with productive beta chains retained. Here each entry gathers all rows of one CDR3 protein and keeps the most common genes and DNA. The sample has about 810,000 distinct CDR3 sequences on record, more than 9% of them singletons. The top ten clones comprise under 2% of the sample. The sample also formed part of further work on yellow fever vaccine responses in identical twins.

The sequencing sample was made of PBMCs. The receptors originated from a woman aged 18-29 years in good health.

This clonotype occurred a few times. The rearrangement links TRBV18 to TRBJ1-5; D gene unclear. The CDR3 is 14 residues long. The germline V and J ends were trimmed by 2 bases and 0 bases, with 5 bases remaining between them. Germline values: CDR1 KGHSH, CDR2 LQKENI. CDR3: CASSPVSSNQPQHF. The CDR3, as DNA: TGTGCCAGCTCACCAGTCAGTAGCAATCAGCCCCAGCATTTT.

This clonotype was counted only a few times. This rearrangement joins TRBV20-1 to TRBJ2-3; 7 bases fit TRBD2. CDR1 is DFQATT, CDR2 SNEGSKA, per germline (reference sequence). The CDR3 covers 15 residues. The trim removed 0 bases at V and 0 bases at J, leaving 3 bases unmatched. The CDR3 loop reads CSAREASGSTDTQYF. The DNA for the CDR3 is TGCAGTGCTAGAGAGGCTAGCGGCAGCACAGATACGCAGTATTTT.

The chain uses TRBV9 and TRBJ2-7; tentative D call: TRBD1 (6 bases). Trimming stripped 0 bases from V and 5 bases from J, with 12 bases between. This CDR3 contains 14 residues. Per the germline V gene, CDR1 is SGDLS and CDR2 is YYNGEE. Here the CDR3 DNA reads TGTGCCAGCAGCGTAGACCAGGGGAAGGACGAGCAGTACTTC. Its translation: CASSVDQGKDEQYF.

This clonotype has more than one count but fewer than ten. The chain joins TRBV3-1 to TRBJ2-2; no clear D. V lost 1 base and J 7 bases, leaving 13 bases between the germline ends. The CDR3 runs 15 residues. Germline lookup yields CDR1 LGHDT and CDR2 YNNKEL (reference sequence). The CDR3 loop is CASSQVPLVGGELFF. The DNA of the CDR3 is TGTGCCAGCAGCCAAGTCCCGCTAGTCGGCGGGGAGCTGTTTTTT. Based on the CDR3 plus reference TRBV3-1 and TRBJ2-2, the full variable domain is DTAVSQTPKYLVTQMGNDKSIKCEQNLGHDTMYWYKQDSKKFLKIMFSYNNKELIINETVPNRFSPKSPDKAHLNLHINSLELGDSAVYFCASSQVPLVGGELFFGEGSRLTVL.

V is TRBV6-2 or TRBV6-3 and J is TRBJ2-1; 9 bases are a match to TRBD1. The CDR3 spans 13 residues. After removal of 4 bases from V and 10 bases from J, the junction contained 5 bases not matched to a gene. From germline, CDR1 is MNHEY and CDR2 SVGEGT. The CDR3 loop reads CASSSDRGREQFF. CDR3 sequence (DNA): TGTGCCAGCAGTTCGGACAGGGGAAGGGAGCAGTTCTTC.

As to this clonotype: Possible read error: a much larger clone is one base away. The chain joins TRBV7-9 to TRBJ2-1; weak D call: TRBD2 (6 bases). Germline V gene sequence: CDR1 SEHNR, CDR2 FQNEAQ (reference sequence). The CDR3 contains 13 residues. The CDR3 here is CARSLAEFNEQFF. The CDR3 DNA reads TGTGCCAGAAGCTTAGCGGAGTTCAATGAGCAGTTCTTC.

This clonotype occurred a few times. The J gene is TRBJ1-2, the V gene TRBV27; tentatively, D is TRBD1 (5 bases). The V gene's germline CDR1 is MNHEY and CDR2 SMNVEV (reference sequence). The CDR3 extends over 16 amino acids. Trimming pared 1 base from V and 3 bases from J, leaving 15 bases between. The CDR3 spells CASSLYGGLADYGYTF. Written as DNA, the CDR3 is TGTGCCAGCAGTTTATACGGGGGGTTGGCGGACTATGGCTACACCTTC.

The J gene is TRBJ1-6, the V gene TRBV20-1; D remains unclear. The CDR3 spans 17 residues. V was clipped by 1 base and J by 5 bases, with 18 bases between them. The germline V gene encodes CDR1 DFQATT and CDR2 SNEGSKA (reference sequence). The CDR3 nucleotides read TGCAGTGCTAGAGGAAGCGCGGGGATTGTGGATAATTCACCCCTCCACTTT. It translates to CSARGSAGIVDNSPLHF.

J is TRBJ2-3 and V is TRBV20-1; D is possibly TRBD2 (5 bases). V was shortened by 0 bases and J by 4 bases, with 17 bases between the two germline ends. This CDR3 is built from 16 residues. Germline CDR1 DFQATT, CDR2 SNEGSKA (reference sequence). CDR3 region: CSARDIGSVFADTQYF. The CDR3 DNA reads TGCAGTGCTAGAGATATAGGTAGCGTGTTCGCAGATACGCAGTATTTT.

The chain joins TRBV12-3 or TRBV12-4 to TRBJ1-2; D remains ambiguous. The length of the CDR3 is 14 residues. The ends were cut back, 4 bases at V and 0 bases at J, with 9 bases in the middle. The CDR3 spells CASSSRPANYGYTF. In DNA, the CDR3 is TGTGCCAGCAGTTCGAGGCCGGCTAACTATGGCTACACCTTC.

This clonotype has more than one count but fewer than ten. CDR3 sequence (DNA): TGCAGCGTTGAACGCGACGGGGGGAGGAATGAGCAGTTCTTC. Protein product: CSVERDGGRNEQFF. V usage is TRBV29-1 and J usage is TRBJ2-1; 7 bases are a match to TRBD2. This CDR3 contains 14 residues. Germline trimming cut 2 bases from V and 7 bases from J; bases unmatched to any gene: 8. CDR1 SQVTM and CDR2 ANQGSEA come from the germline V gene.

The V gene is TRBV19, the J gene TRBJ2-3; 12 bases map to TRBD2. CDR3 length equals 16 residues. The germline gives CDR1 LNHDA, CDR2 SQIVND (reference sequence). V gave up 9 bases and J gave up 6 bases; unmatched junction bases: 13. The CDR3 DNA is TGTGCCAGCTCCACTAGCGGGAGGAAACATAGGGATACGCAGTATTTT. It codes for CASSTSGRKHRDTQYF.

The rearrangement uses TRBV9 and TRBJ2-7, with 7 bases matching TRBD2. The CDR3 sequence is 16 residues long. V was clipped by 2 bases and J by 2 bases; unmatched bases: 10. CDR1 and CDR2 (germline): SGDLS, YYNGEE. The CDR3 protein is CASSVDERGAPYEQYF. The CDR3 bases are TGTGCCAGCAGCGTCGACGAGCGGGGTGCTCCCTACGAGCAGTACTTC.

This clonotype occurred once. The chain has TRBV2 and TRBJ2-1; 7 bases agree with TRBD2. In germline, CDR1 is SNHLY, CDR2 FYNNEI. J was trimmed by 2 bases and V by 0 bases; bases with no gene match: 7. CDR3 size: 17 residues. CDR3 protein: CASSEASPGLPYNEQFF. CDR3 DNA sequence: TGTGCCAGCAGTGAAGCGTCCCCGGGACTACCCTACAATGAGCAGTTCTTC.

This clonotype was picked up a small number of times. The chain combines TRBV4-1 with TRBJ2-1; 9 bases map to TRBD2. Trimming removed 4 bases from V and 8 bases from J; junction bases left unmatched: 6. CDR3 length equals 14 residues. From germline, CDR1 is MGHRA and CDR2 YSYEKL. Here the CDR3 reads CASSPGTSIYEQFF. DNA of the CDR3: TGCGCCAGCAGCCCCGGGACTAGCATCTATGAGCAGTTCTTC.

This clonotype showed up just a few times. This sequence joins TRBV20-1 and TRBJ1-5; D gene ambiguous. Germline-derived CDR1 and CDR2 are DFQATT and SNEGSKA (reference sequence). V was shortened by 3 bases and J by 6 bases, with 9 bases between the two germline ends. CDR3 size: 12 residues. DNA for the CDR3: TGCAGTGCTAGGCGAGGGTCTCAGCCCCAGCATTTT. It translates to CSARRGSQPQHF.

This clonotype was seen many times. V gene TRBV20-1 combines with J gene TRBJ2-3; no firm D call. The CDR3 contains 13 residues. Germline lookup yields CDR1 DFQATT and CDR2 SNEGSKA (reference sequence). Trimming cost V 3 bases and J 1 base, with 8 bases left between them. CDR3 sequence (DNA): TGCAGTGCTAGGGTTCTGGGCACAGATACGCAGTATTTT. Its protein product is CSARVLGTDTQYF.

The V call is TRBV11-2, the J call TRBJ2-7; 7 nucleotides agree with TRBD1. Losses at the gene ends were 5 bases for V and 5 bases for J; bases not matched to a gene: 6. The V gene's germline CDR1 is SGHAT and CDR2 FQNNGV. This CDR3 is built from 13 residues. The CDR3: CASSPGTANEQYF. The CDR3 DNA reads TGTGCCAGCAGCCCTGGGACAGCTAACGAGCAGTACTTC.

This clonotype was seen a few times. The V gene is TRBV28, the J gene TRBJ1-5; TRBD1 is a possible D gene (6 bases). V was cut by 3 bases and J by 3 bases, with 12 bases left in between. The CDR3 extends over 15 amino acids. Germline CDR1 reads MDHEN; CDR2 reads SYDVKM. This CDR3 is CASSFRGAANQPQHF. Here the CDR3 DNA reads TGTGCCAGCAGTTTTCGGGGGGCGGCCAATCAGCCCCAGCATTTT.

This clonotype was picked up a small number of times. V and J are TRBV12-3 or TRBV12-4 and TRBJ2-3; D uncertain. The length of the CDR3 is 13 residues. Trimming pared 6 bases from V and 3 bases from J, leaving 10 bases between. The CDR3 here is CASRNRRTDTQYF. CDR3 nucleotide sequence: TGTGCCAGCAGGAACAGACGAACAGATACGCAGTATTTT.

The chain couples TRBV12-3 or TRBV12-4 to TRBJ1-5; TRBD1 agrees at 7 bases. The CDR3 has 16 residues. Trimming at V came to 6 bases and at J to 0 bases, leaving 8 bases not matched to a gene. The CDR3 DNA follows: TGTGCCAGCAGGGGGGGACAGACGTATAGCAATCAGCCCCAGCATTTT. Residues: CASRGGQTYSNQPQHF.

The chain carries TRBV9 and TRBJ2-3, with 9 nucleotides matching TRBD2. This CDR3 has 13 amino acids. Germline V lookup: CDR1 SGDLS, CDR2 YYNGEE. V gave up 9 bases and J gave up 4 bases; unmatched junction bases: 6. In DNA form, the CDR3 reads TGTGCCACCTCTGGCGGGGGGGCAGATACGCAGTATTTT. Translating gives CATSGGGADTQYF.

There are a few counts of this clonotype. The rearrangement uses TRBV12-3 or TRBV12-4 and TRBJ2-2; possible D gene TRBD1, 5 bases. The CDR3 contains 14 residues. The V and J ends lost 6 bases and 6 bases respectively, with 14 bases between them. CDR3 in amino acids: CASSKGVRAGELFF. CDR3 in DNA: TGTGCCAGCAGCAAAGGGGTTAGGGCCGGGGAGCTGTTTTTT.

The V and J genes are TRBV3-1 and TRBJ1-5, with a tentative D call TRBD1 (5 bases). CDR3 length: 13 amino acids. Trimming took 6 bases from V and 6 from J, leaving 12 bases between them. Germline V gene sequence: CDR1 LGHDT, CDR2 YNNKEL (reference sequence). Here the CDR3 DNA reads TGTGCCAGCAGTACTTCTGGGGGTCAGCCCCAGCATTTT. Translation: CASSTSGGQPQHF.

This rearrangement joins TRBV11-2 to TRBJ2-2; 9 bases map to TRBD2. V lost 6 bases to trimming and J lost 8 bases; unmatched junction nucleotides: 7. CDR3 length equals 14 residues. The germline gives CDR1 SGHAT, CDR2 FQNNGV. The CDR3 loop is CASRRIAGAGELFF. The CDR3 bases are TGTGCCAGCAGGCGTATAGCGGGAGCGGGGGAGCTGTTTTTT.

The sample holds many counts of this clonotype. The chain has TRBV6-1 and TRBJ1-1; D gene unclear. In germline, CDR1 is MNHNS, CDR2 SASEGT. This CDR3 region has 17 residues. V was cut by 6 bases and J by 1 base, with 21 bases left in between. The CDR3 region has the DNA TGTGCCAGCAGGCCGCCGGACGGGAGGGAAAAGAACACTGAAGCTTTCTTT. Its translation: CASRPPDGREKNTEAFF.

The rearrangement uses TRBV5-1 and TRBJ2-2; D unclear. The CDR3 runs to 20 residues. Trimming took off 0 bases at V and 2 bases at J, with 23 bases between the two ends. Germline V gene sequence: CDR1 SGHRS, CDR2 YFSETQ. CDR3 bases: TGCGCCAGCAGCTTGGATGGGCGTGGAGCTAGTTACGCCAACACCGGGGAGCTGTTTTTT. Translation: CASSLDGRGASYANTGELFF.